Shown below are 25 T cell receptor beta chains from a single sample sequenced in a study of cytomegalovirus exposure and HLA in healthy donors (TCRdb year 2017). To prepare the library, the immunoSEQ multiplex PCR assay was applied. A mixture of 60 forward primers for TCR Vbeta segments and 13 reverse primers for TCR Jbeta segments was used in the multiplex PCR. TCRdb's version of the immuneACCESS table is confined to in-frame rearrangements and falls short of the full clone set. An unresolved V gene accounts for under half of the shortfall where checked; the remainder is of unknown origin. The sample contains about 120,000 clones, over 70% of them found a single time. The ten largest clones take up nearly 3% of the sample. Sequencing was carried out using PBMCs. The receptors come from a woman in her thirties or forties in good health and CMV-seropositive.

The chain is built from TRBV28 and TRBJ1-1; the D is unclear. CDR1 is MDHEN and CDR2 is SYDVKM in the germline V gene. This CDR3 comprises 19 residues. V was pared by 7 bases and J by 1 base, with 28 bases between. In DNA, the CDR3 is TGTGCCAGCATCCCTGGGTCGGTCCCTTCCTTATCGGGGAACACTGAAGCTTTCTTT. The encoded protein is CASIPGSVPSLSGNTEAFF.

The chain has TRBV5-6 and TRBJ1-2, with 8 bases fitting TRBD1. J lost 3 bases, V lost 5 bases, and 12 bases had no gene match. The CDR3 spans 16 residues. Germline values: CDR1 SGHDT, CDR2 YYEEEE. CDR3 bases: TGTGCCAGCAGTTCATTAGGACAGGGTTTAGACTATGGCTACACCTTC. Its protein is CASSSLGQGLDYGYTF.

The chain has TRBV4-3 and TRBJ1-2, with TRBD1 matching over 7 bases. This CDR3 spans 15 amino acids. CDR1 is LGHNA, CDR2 YSLEER, per germline. V shed 0 bases and J 5 bases; nucleotides not matched to a gene: 6. As DNA, the CDR3 is TGCGCCAGCAGCCAAGACATGTTGGACAGGTATGGCTACACCTTC. Translated: CASSQDMLDRYGYTF.

For the CDR3, the DNA is TGTGCCAGCAGTTTTATTGGGGGGGCCTTCTCCGGGGAGCTGTTTTTT. Translated: CASSFIGGAFSGELFF. V and J are TRBV27 and TRBJ2-2, with D perhaps matching TRBD2 (7 bases). The germline CDR1 and CDR2 sequences are MNHEY and SMNVEV (reference sequence). Trimming pared 3 bases from V and 6 bases from J, leaving 17 bases between. The CDR3 consists of 16 residues.

The J gene is TRBJ1-5, the V gene TRBV27, with D tentatively TRBD1 (5 bases). Germline V gives CDR1 MNHEY, CDR2 SMNVEV (reference sequence). Trimming left V 4 bases short and J 4 bases short, with 11 bases between. The CDR3 loop spans 14 amino acids. The CDR3 loop reads CASSWVGANQPQHF. The CDR3 nucleotides are TGTGCCAGCAGTTGGGTAGGGGCAAATCAGCCCCAGCATTTT.

This clone was recorded only once. The chain carries TRBV5-1 and TRBJ2-7, with a weak D call TRBD1 (6 bases). CDR1 is SGHRS and CDR2 is YFSETQ in the germline V gene. The germline V and J ends were trimmed by 4 bases and 3 bases, with 14 bases remaining between them. There are 14 residues in the CDR3. The CDR3 nucleotides are TGCGCCAGCAGCCTAGACAGGTGGAACTACGAGCAGTACTTC. This encodes CASSLDRWNYEQYF.

The V call is TRBV27, the J call TRBJ2-1; D is perhaps TRBD2 (6 bases). The CDR3 extends over 12 amino acids. Trimming shortened V by 2 bases and J by 10 bases, and 9 bases separated the two germline ends. Germline CDR1 and CDR2: MNHEY and SMNVEV (reference sequence). CDR3 residues: CASSLGGWEQFF. In DNA, the CDR3 is TGTGCCAGCAGTTTAGGAGGGTGGGAGCAGTTCTTC.

This clone was seen a few times. The chain has TRBV9 and TRBJ2-5; D not resolved. The length of the CDR3 is 14 residues. V shed 1 base and J shed 4 bases, with 11 bases lying between them. The V gene's germline CDR1 is SGDLS and CDR2 YYNGEE. The CDR3 region is CASSVTVAGETQYF. Written as DNA, the CDR3 is TGTGCCAGCAGCGTAACGGTCGCCGGAGAGACCCAGTACTTC.

The table lists this clone with a few counts. The chain employs TRBV6-5 and TRBJ1-5, with D possibly being TRBD1 (5 bases). The germline CDR1 and CDR2 sequences are MNHEY and SVGAGI. The CDR3 has 14 residues. V lost 4 bases and J 5 bases, leaving 12 bases between the germline ends. CDR3 nucleotide sequence: TGTGCCAGCAGTTTATCAGGGTCTTATCAGCCCCAGCATTTT. Protein product: CASSLSGSYQPQHF.

The chain is built from TRBV11-2 and TRBJ1-3; D is undetermined. Trimming took off 0 bases at V and 0 bases at J, with 9 bases between the two ends. Germline CDR1 is SGHAT and CDR2 is FQNNGV. The length of the CDR3 is 16 residues. This CDR3 reads CASSLDLGTSGNTIYF. In DNA form, the CDR3 reads TGTGCCAGCAGCTTAGATCTAGGAACCTCTGGAAACACCATATATTTT. Full variable domain (missing parts from reference TRBV11-2 and TRBJ1-3): EAGVAQSPRYKIIEKRQSVAFWCNPISGHATLYWYQQILGQGPKLLIQFQNNGVVDDSQLPKDRFSAERLKGVDSTLKIQPAKLEDSAVYLCASSLDLGTSGNTIYFGEGSWLTVV.

The chain joins TRBV4-2 to TRBJ1-5; D gene ambiguous. CDR1 is LGHNA, CDR2 YNFKEQ, per germline. Trimming pared 4 bases from V and 6 bases from J, leaving 10 bases between. CDR3 size: 13 residues. The CDR3 here is CASSPPGGQPQHF. The CDR3 DNA sequence: TGTGCCAGCAGCCCTCCGGGAGGTCAGCCCCAGCATTTT.

The chain links TRBV7-6 to TRBJ1-4; D unresolved. The germline V gene encodes CDR1 SGHVS and CDR2 FNYEAQ. The CDR3 has 15 amino acids. Between the trimmed V and J ends, which lost 1 base and 2 bases, there was a span of 8 bases. As DNA, the CDR3 is TGTGCCAGCAGCTTAGGGAGGGCTACTAATGAAAAACTGTTTTTT. Residues: CASSLGRATNEKLFF.

The rearrangement uses TRBV29-1 and TRBJ1-2, with D tentatively TRBD1 (6 bases). Trimming stripped 6 bases from V and 1 base from J, with 12 bases between. The CDR3 covers 13 residues. Germline V gene data show CDR1 as SQVTM and CDR2 as ANQGSEA. This chain's CDR3 is CSVDSDSNYGYTF. Here the CDR3 DNA reads TGCAGCGTCGATTCGGACAGTAACTATGGCTACACCTTC.

In DNA, the CDR3 is TGCGCCAGCAGCCAAGCCCCGACAGGGTTGGCCGAGCAGTACTTC. It yields the protein CASSQAPTGLAEQYF. The chain employs TRBV4-3 and TRBJ2-7, with 7 bases aligning to TRBD1. With V trimmed by 1 base and J by 6 bases, 9 bases remained unmatched. Germline-derived CDR1 and CDR2 are LGHNA and YSLEER. CDR3 size: 15 residues.

The V gene is TRBV7-3, the J gene TRBJ2-5; D is ambiguous. The CDR3 sequence is 13 residues long. The germline V gene encodes CDR1 SGHTA and CDR2 FQGTGA. Trimming took off 2 bases at V and 5 bases at J, with 9 bases between the two ends. The CDR3 is CASSLLHSETQYF. The CDR3, as DNA: TGTGCCAGCAGCTTACTTCACTCGGAGACCCAGTACTTC.

The chain has TRBV7-2 and TRBJ1-5; D is perhaps TRBD1 (5 bases). The germline V gene has CDR1 SGHTA and CDR2 FQGNSA. The CDR3 extends over 14 amino acids. V was pared by 4 bases and J by 5 bases, with 12 bases between. The DNA for the CDR3 is TGTGCCAGCAGCTCTTCTGACAGTGATCAGCCCCAGCATTTT. It yields the protein CASSSSDSDQPQHF.

Concerning this clone: The same CDR3 can be traced to other DNA sequences in this sample. This chain uses TRBV25-1 with TRBJ1-4, with unresolved D. Germline V gives CDR1 MGHDK, CDR2 SYGVNS. Trimming left V 2 bases short and J 7 bases short, with 11 bases between. The CDR3 contains 14 residues. CDR3 sequence reads: CASSEAGSGEKLFF. DNA for the CDR3: TGTGCCAGCAGTGAAGCTGGGAGTGGTGAAAAACTGTTTTTT.

This clone was picked up a small number of times. The chain has TRBV7-6 and TRBJ2-7; TRBD2 is a possible D gene (5 bases). Germline CDR1 reads SGHVS; CDR2 reads FNYEAQ. V gave up 5 bases and J gave up 3 bases, with 14 bases separating them. The CDR3 sequence is 14 residues long. Here the CDR3 DNA reads TGTGCCAGCAGCCCCCGGGGATCGGACTACGAGCAGTACTTC. Amino acid sequence: CASSPRGSDYEQYF.

The table lists this clone with a few counts. The chain combines TRBV4-3 with TRBJ1-1, with 7 positions matching TRBD1. CDR3 length: 14 amino acids. CDR1 and CDR2 (germline): LGHNA, YSLEER. V shed 3 bases and J 3 bases; nucleotides not matched to a gene: 4. The CDR3 DNA sequence: TGCGCCAGCAGCCAGTATACAGGGGACACTGAAGCTTTCTTT. It is translated as CASSQYTGDTEAFF.

This clone was detected once. This chain uses TRBV7-9 with TRBJ2-1; 10 nucleotides agree with TRBD2. The germline V gene encodes CDR1 SEHNR and CDR2 FQNEAQ (reference sequence). The CDR3 runs 14 residues. J gave up 8 bases and V 6 bases, and 7 bases lay outside the gene matches. CDR3 sequence reads: CASRVSGGLDEQFF. The CDR3 bases are TGTGCCAGCAGAGTTAGCGGGGGGTTGGATGAGCAGTTCTTC.

The V call is TRBV7-9, the J call TRBJ2-1; 7 positions match TRBD1. This CDR3 region has 14 residues. The germline CDR1 and CDR2 sequences are SEHNR and FQNEAQ (reference sequence). V was clipped by 5 bases and J by 8 bases; unmatched bases: 9. As DNA, the CDR3 is TGTGCCAGCAGCCCTAAGGGGGCTAAGGATGAGCAGTTCTTC. Translation gives CASSPKGAKDEQFF.

The CDR3 bases are TGTGCCATCAGTGAGTTCGGGGTCAATGAGCAGTTCTTC. This encodes CAISEFGVNEQFF. The chain joins TRBV10-3 to TRBJ2-1; maybe TRBD2 (5 bases). V lost 1 base to trimming and J lost 6 bases, with 7 bases between them. The CDR3 is made up of 13 amino acids. Germline CDR1 is ENHRY and CDR2 is SYGVKD.

This chain joins TRBV5-1 and TRBJ1-1, with TRBD1 matching 9 bases. V dropped 2 bases and J dropped 5; count of bases not matched to a gene: 10. The germline V gene encodes CDR1 SGHRS and CDR2 YFSETQ. This CDR3 has 16 amino acids. DNA for the CDR3: TGCGCCAGCAGCTTATCCGTGACAGGGGGAGGAACTGAAGCTTTCTTT. Translating gives CASSLSVTGGGTEAFF.

V gene TRBV6-1 combines with J gene TRBJ1-4, with TRBD1 identical over 7 bases. The junction had 8 bases not matched to a gene; V was cut back by 3 bases and J by 1 base. Germline V gene sequence: CDR1 MNHNS, CDR2 SASEGT. CDR3 length: 17 amino acids. The CDR3 sequence: CASSDARRQGTNEKLFF. CDR3 bases: TGTGCCAGCAGTGATGCCCGACGACAGGGAACTAATGAAAAACTGTTTTTT.

The chain joins TRBV5-5 to TRBJ2-5; maybe TRBD2 (5 bases). Germline CDR1 and CDR2: SGHKS and YYEKEE (reference sequence). V shed 5 bases and J shed 2 bases, with 7 bases lying between them. The CDR3 covers 12 residues. As DNA, the CDR3 is TGTGCCAGCAGGGGAGATCAAGAGACCCAGTACTTC. Translating it yields CASRGDQETQYF.